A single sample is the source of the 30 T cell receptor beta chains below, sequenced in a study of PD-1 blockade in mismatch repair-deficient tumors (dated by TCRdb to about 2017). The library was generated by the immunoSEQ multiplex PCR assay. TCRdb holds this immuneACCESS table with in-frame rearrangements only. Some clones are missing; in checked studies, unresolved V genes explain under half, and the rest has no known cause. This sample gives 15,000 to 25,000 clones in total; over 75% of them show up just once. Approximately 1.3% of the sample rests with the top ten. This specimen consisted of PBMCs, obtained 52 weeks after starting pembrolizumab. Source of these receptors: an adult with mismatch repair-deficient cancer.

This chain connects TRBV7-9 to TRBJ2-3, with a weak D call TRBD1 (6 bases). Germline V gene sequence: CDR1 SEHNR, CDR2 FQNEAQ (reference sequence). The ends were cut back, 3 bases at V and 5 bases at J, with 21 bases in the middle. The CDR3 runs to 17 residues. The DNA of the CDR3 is TGTGCCAGCAGCTTTTTGGGAAGGAGAATAGGGGGAGATACGCAGTATTTT. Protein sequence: CASSFLGRRIGGDTQYF. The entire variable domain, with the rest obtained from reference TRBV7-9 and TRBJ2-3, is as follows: DTGVSQNPRHKITKRGQNVTFRCDPISEHNRLYWYRQTLGQGPEFLTYFQNEAQLEKSRLLSDRFSAERPKGSFSTLEIQRTEQGDSAMYLCASSFLGRRIGGDTQYFGPGTRLTVL.

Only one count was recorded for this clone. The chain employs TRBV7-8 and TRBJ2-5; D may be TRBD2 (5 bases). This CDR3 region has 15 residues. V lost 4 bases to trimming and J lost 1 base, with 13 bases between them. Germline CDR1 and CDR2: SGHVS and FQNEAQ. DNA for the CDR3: TGTGCCAGCAGCTGGGCTGAGGGTAGCCAAGAGACCCAGTACTTC. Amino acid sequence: CASSWAEGSQETQYF.

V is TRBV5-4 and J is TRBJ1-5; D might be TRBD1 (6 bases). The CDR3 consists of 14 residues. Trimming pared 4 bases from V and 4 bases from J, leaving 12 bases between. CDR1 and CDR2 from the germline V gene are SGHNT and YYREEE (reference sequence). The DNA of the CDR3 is TGTGCCAGCAGCCAGGGGTTGGATAATCAGCCCCAGCATTTT. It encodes CASSQGLDNQPQHF.

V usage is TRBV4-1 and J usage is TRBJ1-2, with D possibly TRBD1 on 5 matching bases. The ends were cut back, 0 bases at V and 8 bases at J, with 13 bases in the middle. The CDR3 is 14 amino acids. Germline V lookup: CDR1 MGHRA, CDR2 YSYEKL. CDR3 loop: CASSQDMGQEGYTF. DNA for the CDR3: TGCGCCAGCAGCCAAGATATGGGGCAGGAGGGCTACACCTTC.

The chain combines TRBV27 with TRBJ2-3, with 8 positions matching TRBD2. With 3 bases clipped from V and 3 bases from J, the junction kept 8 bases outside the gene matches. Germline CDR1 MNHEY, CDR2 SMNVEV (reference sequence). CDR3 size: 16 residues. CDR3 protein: CASSFVVAGSTDTQYF. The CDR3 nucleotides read TGTGCCAGCAGTTTCGTCGTAGCGGGAAGTACAGATACGCAGTATTTT.

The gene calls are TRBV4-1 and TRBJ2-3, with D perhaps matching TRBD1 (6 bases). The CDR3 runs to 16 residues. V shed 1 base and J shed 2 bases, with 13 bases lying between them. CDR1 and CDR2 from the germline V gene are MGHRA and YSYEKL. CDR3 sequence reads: CASSQVVTGLTDTQYF. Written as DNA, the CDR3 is TGCGCCAGCAGCCAAGTTGTGACAGGACTCACAGATACGCAGTATTTT.

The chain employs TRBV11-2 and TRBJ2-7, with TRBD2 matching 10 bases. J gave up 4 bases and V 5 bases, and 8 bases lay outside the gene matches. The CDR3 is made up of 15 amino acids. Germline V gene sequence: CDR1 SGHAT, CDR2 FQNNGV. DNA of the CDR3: TGTGCCAGCAGCGACCAGCGGGAGGGCCGGTACGAGCAGTACTTC. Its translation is CASSDQREGRYEQYF.

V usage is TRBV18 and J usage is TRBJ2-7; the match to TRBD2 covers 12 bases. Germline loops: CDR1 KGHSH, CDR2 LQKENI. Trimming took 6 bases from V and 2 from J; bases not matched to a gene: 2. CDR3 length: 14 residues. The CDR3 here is CASSGLAGTYEQYF. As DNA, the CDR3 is TGTGCCAGCTCCGGACTAGCGGGAACCTACGAGCAGTACTTC.

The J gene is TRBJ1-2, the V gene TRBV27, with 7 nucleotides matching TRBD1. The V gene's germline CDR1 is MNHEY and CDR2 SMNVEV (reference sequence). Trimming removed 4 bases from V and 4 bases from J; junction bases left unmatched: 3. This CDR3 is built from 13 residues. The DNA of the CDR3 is TGTGCCAGCAGTTCCTCAGGGGGCTATGGCTACACCTTC. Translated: CASSSSGGYGYTF.

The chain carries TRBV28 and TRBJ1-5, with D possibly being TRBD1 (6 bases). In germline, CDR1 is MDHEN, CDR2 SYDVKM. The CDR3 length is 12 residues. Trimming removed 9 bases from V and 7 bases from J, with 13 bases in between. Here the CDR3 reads CASTTGRQPQHF. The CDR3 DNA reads TGTGCCAGTACGACAGGACGCCAGCCCCAGCATTTT.

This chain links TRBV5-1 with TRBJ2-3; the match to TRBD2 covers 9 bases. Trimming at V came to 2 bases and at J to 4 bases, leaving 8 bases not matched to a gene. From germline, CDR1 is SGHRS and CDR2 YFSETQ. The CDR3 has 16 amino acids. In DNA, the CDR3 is TGCGCCAGCAGCTTCGGACTAGCGAGGTATCCAGATACGCAGTATTTT. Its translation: CASSFGLARYPDTQYF.

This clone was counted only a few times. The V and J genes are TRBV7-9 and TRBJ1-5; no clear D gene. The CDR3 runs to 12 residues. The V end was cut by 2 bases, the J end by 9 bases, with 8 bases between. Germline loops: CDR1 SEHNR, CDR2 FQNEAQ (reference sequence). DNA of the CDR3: TGTGCCAGCAGCTTACAACTCGGGCCCCAGCATTTT. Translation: CASSLQLGPQHF.

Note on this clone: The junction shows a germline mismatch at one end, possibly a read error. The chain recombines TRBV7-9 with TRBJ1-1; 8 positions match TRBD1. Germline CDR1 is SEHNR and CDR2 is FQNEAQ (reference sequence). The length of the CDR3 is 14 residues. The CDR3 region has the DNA TGTGCCAGCAGCCGGGGACAGGACAACACTGGAGCTTTCTTT. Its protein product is CASSRGQDNTGAFF.

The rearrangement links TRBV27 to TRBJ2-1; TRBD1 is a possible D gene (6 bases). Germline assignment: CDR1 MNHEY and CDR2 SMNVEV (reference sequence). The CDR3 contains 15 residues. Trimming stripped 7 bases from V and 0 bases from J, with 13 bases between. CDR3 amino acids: CASNIQGRSYNEQFF. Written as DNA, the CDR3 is TGTGCCAGCAATATACAGGGACGCTCCTACAATGAGCAGTTCTTC.

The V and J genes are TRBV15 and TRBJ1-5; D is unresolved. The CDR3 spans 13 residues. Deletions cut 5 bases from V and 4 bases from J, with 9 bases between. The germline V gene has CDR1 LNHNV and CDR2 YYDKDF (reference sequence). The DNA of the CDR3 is TGTGCCACCAGCGGTCGGGTAAATCAGCCCCAGCATTTT. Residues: CATSGRVNQPQHF.

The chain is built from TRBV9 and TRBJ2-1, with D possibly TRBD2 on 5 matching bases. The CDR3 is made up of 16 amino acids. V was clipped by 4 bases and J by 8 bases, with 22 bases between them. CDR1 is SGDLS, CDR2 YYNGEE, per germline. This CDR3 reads CASSPSELPRGHEQFF. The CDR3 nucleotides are TGTGCCAGCAGCCCAAGTGAGTTACCCCGCGGGCATGAGCAGTTCTTC.

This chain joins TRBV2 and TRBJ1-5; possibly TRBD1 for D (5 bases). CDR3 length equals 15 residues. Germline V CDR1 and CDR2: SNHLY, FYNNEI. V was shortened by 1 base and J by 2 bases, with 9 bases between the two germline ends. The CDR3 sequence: CASSEGGKGNQPQHF. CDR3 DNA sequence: TGTGCCAGCAGTGAAGGGGGCAAGGGCAATCAGCCCCAGCATTTT.

The CDR3 region is CASSLWGQGSDTQYF. CDR3 nucleotide sequence: TGTGCCAGCAGTTTATGGGGACAGGGGTCAGATACGCAGTATTTT. J is TRBJ2-3 and V is TRBV28; 10 nucleotides align to TRBD1. The CDR3 totals 15 residues. The germline V gene encodes CDR1 MDHEN and CDR2 SYDVKM. With V trimmed by 0 bases and J by 4 bases, 1 base remained unmatched.

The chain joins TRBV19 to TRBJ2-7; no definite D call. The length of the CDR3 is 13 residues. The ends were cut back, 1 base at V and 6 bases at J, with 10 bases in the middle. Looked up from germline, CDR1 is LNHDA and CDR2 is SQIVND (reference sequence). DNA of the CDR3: TGTGCCAGTAGTATAGCTCCGGGTGTCGAGCAGTACTTC. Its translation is CASSIAPGVEQYF.

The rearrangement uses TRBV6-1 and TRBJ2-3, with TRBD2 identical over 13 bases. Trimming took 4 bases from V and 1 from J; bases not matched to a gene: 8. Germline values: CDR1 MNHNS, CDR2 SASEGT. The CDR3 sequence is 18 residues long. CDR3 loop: CASSAWTSGRGGTDTQYF. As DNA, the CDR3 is TGTGCCAGCAGTGCCTGGACTAGCGGGAGAGGGGGCACAGATACGCAGTATTTT.

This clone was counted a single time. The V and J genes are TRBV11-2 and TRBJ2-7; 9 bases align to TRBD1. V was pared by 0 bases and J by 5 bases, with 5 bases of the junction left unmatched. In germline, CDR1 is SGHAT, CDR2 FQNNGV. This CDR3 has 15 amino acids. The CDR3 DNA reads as TGTGCCAGCAGCTTAGAGACAGGGGGATTTAACGAGCAGTACTTC. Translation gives CASSLETGGFNEQYF.

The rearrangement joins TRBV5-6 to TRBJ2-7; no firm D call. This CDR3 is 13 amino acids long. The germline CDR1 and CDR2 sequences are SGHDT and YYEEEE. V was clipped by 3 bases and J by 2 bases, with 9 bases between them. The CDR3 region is CASSSQYTYEQYF. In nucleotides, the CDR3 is TGTGCCAGCAGCTCTCAGTACACCTACGAGCAGTACTTC.

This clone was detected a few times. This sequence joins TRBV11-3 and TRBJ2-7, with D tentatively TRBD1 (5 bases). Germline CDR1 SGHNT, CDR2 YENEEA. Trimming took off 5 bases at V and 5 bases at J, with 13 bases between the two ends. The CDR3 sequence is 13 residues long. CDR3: CASSTRVSNEQYF. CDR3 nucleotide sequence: TGTGCCAGCAGCACCAGGGTATCCAACGAGCAGTACTTC.

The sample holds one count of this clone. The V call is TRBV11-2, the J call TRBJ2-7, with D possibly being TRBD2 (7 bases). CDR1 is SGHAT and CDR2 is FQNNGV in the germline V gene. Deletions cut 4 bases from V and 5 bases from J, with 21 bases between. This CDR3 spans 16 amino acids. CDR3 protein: CASSSRSLGGGHEQYF. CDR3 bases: TGTGCCAGCAGCTCTCGCTCCTTGGGAGGGGGACACGAGCAGTACTTC.

The CDR3 sequence: CASSERGFGEKLFF. CDR3 in DNA: TGTGCCAGCAGTGAGCGAGGATTTGGTGAAAAACTGTTTTTT. This sequence joins TRBV2 and TRBJ1-4; no clear D. Germline lookup yields CDR1 SNHLY and CDR2 FYNNEI. The CDR3 has 14 residues. Trimming left V 3 bases short and J 7 bases short, with 12 bases between.

This chain's CDR3 is CASSLTGTSGYNEQFF. DNA of the CDR3: TGTGCCAGCTCACTTACCGGGACTAGCGGATACAATGAGCAGTTCTTC. The J gene is TRBJ2-1, the V gene TRBV18, with 11 bases that match TRBD2. The CDR3 contains 16 residues. The J segment lost 4 bases and the V segment lost 4 bases, leaving 6 bases of the junction unmatched. CDR1 is KGHSH and CDR2 is LQKENI in the germline V gene.

Here the CDR3 DNA reads TGTGCCAGCAGGCGATGGACAGGGGGAAAAGAGACCCAGTACTTC. This gives the protein CASRRWTGGKETQYF. The chain couples TRBV27 to TRBJ2-5; 10 nucleotides align to TRBD1. The V and J ends lost 6 bases and 3 bases, in that order; junction bases with no gene match: 7. Looked up from germline, CDR1 is MNHEY and CDR2 is SMNVEV (reference sequence). The CDR3 covers 15 residues.

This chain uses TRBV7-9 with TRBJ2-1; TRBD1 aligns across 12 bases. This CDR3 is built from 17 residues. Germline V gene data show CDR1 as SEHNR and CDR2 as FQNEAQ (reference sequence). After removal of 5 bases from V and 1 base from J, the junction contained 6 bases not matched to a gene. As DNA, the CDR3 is TGTGCCAGCAGCCTGGGACAGGGGGCGCGGTCCTACAATGAGCAGTTCTTC. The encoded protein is CASSLGQGARSYNEQFF.

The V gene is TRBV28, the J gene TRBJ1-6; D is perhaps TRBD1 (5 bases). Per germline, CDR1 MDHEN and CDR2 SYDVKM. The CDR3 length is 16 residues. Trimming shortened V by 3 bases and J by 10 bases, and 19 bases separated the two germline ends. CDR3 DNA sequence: TGTGCCAGCAGTTTCCGTATGGACGGGGGGGACTCACCCCTCCACTTT. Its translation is CASSFRMDGGDSPLHF.

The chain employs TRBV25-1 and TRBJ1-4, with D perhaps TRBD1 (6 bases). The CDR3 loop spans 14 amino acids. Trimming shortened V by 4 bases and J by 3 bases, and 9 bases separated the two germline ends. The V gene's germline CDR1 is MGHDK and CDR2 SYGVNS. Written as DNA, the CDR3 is TGTGCCAGCAGTGTAGGGGGAGCTAATGAAAAACTGTTTTTT. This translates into CASSVGGANEKLFF.